Below, one T cell receptor beta chain is given with its context. V dropped 5 bases and J dropped 8; count of bases not matched to a gene: 10. The germline CDR1 and CDR2 sequences are SGHVS and FNYEAQ. CDR3 size: 15 residues. The assay was immunoSEQ multiplex PCR, and TCRdb's table has in-frame clones only and misses some. There are approximately 62,000 clones in the sample; nearly 95% occur only once, and 13% lies in the top ten. The data belong to a study of OX40 agonist ivuxolimab in advanced cancers. The starting material was CD4+ or CD8+ T cells sorted from blood, obtained in a trial of the OX40 agonist ivuxolimab. The TCR sequence derives from an adult with an advanced solid tumor such as melanoma, head and neck, liver or kidney cancer. The J gene is TRBJ2-1, the V gene TRBV7-6; 9 nucleotides agree with TRBD2. CDR3 in DNA: TGTGCCAGCAGCCGTCCTAGCGGGGTGATGGATGAGCAGTTCTTC. It yields the protein CASSRPSGVMDEQFF.